The T cell receptor beta chain under discussion was sequenced for a study of Graves' ophthalmopathy and Graves' hyperthyroidism. Investigators amplified TCR beta CDR3 regions from RNA transcripts. Investigators did first-round RT-PCR with HTBI primers, then second-round multiplex PCR. MiXCR was run by TCRdb on the multiplex PCR reads, yielding one entry per CDR3 protein. The sample has 400,000 to 450,000 distinct CDR3 sequences, about 21% seen once. General observations from the study: Ophthalmopathy progression was predicted by the model at less than 71% sensitivity and about 74% specificity.

This CDR3 contains 13 residues. Trimming cost V 8 bases and J 0 bases, with 8 bases left between them. CDR1 and CDR2 from the germline V gene are SNHLY and FYNNEI. Hyperthyroidism counted as stable given no ophthalmopathy within 18 months of follow-up. Only newly diagnosed hyperthyroidism patients aged 18 to 65, with under 2 months' duration, were enrolled. This clonotype occurred a few times. Its antigen is not known. The V and J genes are TRBV2 and TRBJ1-3; D call uncertain. This TCR came from a woman aged 18-29 years with stable Graves' hyperthyroidism. Sequenced: peripheral blood. Here the CDR3 reads CASVEGSGNTIYF. The CDR3 DNA sequence: TGTGCCAGCGTGGAGGGCTCTGGAAACACCATATATTTT.